These T cell receptor beta chains were read from a single sample in a study of CD8 T cells in ankylosing spondylitis. TCRdb fed the 5' RACE reads into MiXCR, producing one record per CDR3 protein. The profile shows approximately 250,000 distinct CDR3 sequences, roughly a tenth of them singletons. The specimen was blood, either unsorted or a sorted T cell fraction (not recorded which). These receptor sequences come from a male donor with ankylosing spondylitis or in good health (not recorded which). The CDR3 runs from the conserved cysteine through the conserved F or W. The order of the fields is J gene, V gene, clone size, D gene, CDR3 protein, CDR3 DNA. D genes are given only for firm matches. Clone size, where shown, is once, few, many, or a class for clones that have expanded.

j_call: TRBJ1-2; v_call: TRBV9; clone_size: many; d_call: TRBD1; cdr3_aa: CASSVNLDRVNGYTF; cdr3_nt: TGTGCCAGCAGCGTGAACCTGGACAGGGTCAATGGCTACACCTTC
j_call: TRBJ1-1; v_call: TRBV20-1; clone_size: many; d_call: -; cdr3_aa: CSASRGGDLLNTEAFF; cdr3_nt: TGCAGTGCTAGTCGGGGGGGAGACCTCTTGAACACTGAAGCTTTCTTT
j_call: TRBJ2-3; v_call: TRBV5-5; clone_size: -; d_call: -; cdr3_aa: CASSLVTGHPSTDTQYF; cdr3_nt: TGTGCCAGCAGCTTGGTAACAGGACACCCTAGCACAGATACGCAGTATTTT
j_call: TRBJ2-7; v_call: TRBV6-2/TRBV6-3; clone_size: many; d_call: TRBD2; cdr3_aa: CASSYSSGRRHEQYF; cdr3_nt: TGTGCCAGCAGTTACTCTAGCGGGAGAAGGCACGAGCAGTACTTC
j_call: TRBJ1-5; v_call: TRBV27; clone_size: many; d_call: -; cdr3_aa: CASSSGHQPQHF; cdr3_nt: TGTGCCAGCAGTTCGGGGCATCAGCCCCAGCATTTT
j_call: TRBJ2-7; v_call: TRBV10-3; clone_size: few; d_call: TRBD1; cdr3_aa: CAISDRLRTGDHEQYF; cdr3_nt: TGTGCCATCAGTGATAGGCTGAGGACAGGGGACCACGAGCAGTACTTC
j_call: TRBJ2-1; v_call: TRBV12-3/TRBV12-4; clone_size: -; d_call: -; cdr3_aa: CASSWPKRHNEQFF; cdr3_nt: TGTGCCAGCAGTTGGCCCAAGCGCCACAATGAGCAGTTCTTC
j_call: TRBJ2-1; v_call: TRBV29-1; clone_size: many; d_call: -; cdr3_aa: CSVEALYNEQFF; cdr3_nt: TGCAGCGTTGAAGCCCTCTACAATGAGCAGTTCTTC
j_call: TRBJ2-3; v_call: TRBV5-5; clone_size: -; d_call: TRBD2; cdr3_aa: CASSSLAGGPTDTQYF; cdr3_nt: TGTGCCAGCAGCTCTCTAGCGGGAGGCCCTACAGATACGCAGTATTTT
j_call: TRBJ2-3; v_call: TRBV3-1; clone_size: many; d_call: TRBD2; cdr3_aa: CASSQDPGLAKDTQYF; cdr3_nt: TGTGCCAGCAGCCAAGATCCCGGACTAGCAAAAGATACGCAGTATTTT
j_call: TRBJ1-1; v_call: TRBV20-1; clone_size: many; d_call: TRBD1; cdr3_aa: CSARDPDRGAFF; cdr3_nt: TGCAGTGCTAGAGACCCGGACAGGGGAGCTTTCTTT
j_call: TRBJ2-3; v_call: TRBV5-1; clone_size: many; d_call: -; cdr3_aa: CASGPKGGPDTQYF; cdr3_nt: TGCGCCAGCGGACCGAAGGGGGGGCCAGATACGCAGTATTTT
j_call: TRBJ2-5; v_call: TRBV7-9; clone_size: many; d_call: -; cdr3_aa: CASSLLQFPDETQYF; cdr3_nt: TGTGCCAGCAGCCTGCTGCAGTTCCCCGACGAGACCCAGTACTTC
j_call: TRBJ2-6; v_call: TRBV3-1; clone_size: few; d_call: -; cdr3_aa: CASSHTTGPGGGANVLTF; cdr3_nt: TGTGCCAGCAGCCATACAACAGGACCCGGTGGGGGGGCCAACGTCCTGACTTTC
j_call: TRBJ2-7; v_call: TRBV20-1; clone_size: many; d_call: TRBD1; cdr3_aa: CSAARDSGYEQYF; cdr3_nt: TGCAGTGCTGCTAGGGACAGTGGCTACGAGCAGTACTTC
j_call: TRBJ2-5; v_call: TRBV5-1; clone_size: -; d_call: -; cdr3_aa: CASSLGPGTKETQYF; cdr3_nt: TGCGCCAGCAGCTTGGGCCCAGGGACGAAAGAGACCCAGTACTTC
j_call: TRBJ1-2; v_call: TRBV6-1; clone_size: many; d_call: TRBD1; cdr3_aa: CASGETGARYGYTF; cdr3_nt: TGTGCCAGCGGCGAGACAGGGGCCCGCTATGGCTACACCTTC
j_call: TRBJ2-1; v_call: TRBV4-1; clone_size: -; d_call: TRBD1; cdr3_aa: CASRRTGFNEQFF; cdr3_nt: TGCGCCAGCAGACGGACAGGGTTCAATGAGCAGTTCTTC
j_call: TRBJ2-1; v_call: TRBV5-1; clone_size: many; d_call: -; cdr3_aa: CASSSSNEQFF; cdr3_nt: TGCGCCAGCAGCTCTAGCAATGAGCAGTTCTTC
j_call: TRBJ2-5; v_call: TRBV4-1; clone_size: many; d_call: -; cdr3_aa: CASSRGSSARQETQYF; cdr3_nt: TGCGCCAGCAGCCGAGGCTCCTCGGCGCGGCAAGAGACCCAGTACTTC
j_call: TRBJ1-5; v_call: TRBV2; clone_size: many; d_call: TRBD1; cdr3_aa: CASSEIRQGDNQPQHF; cdr3_nt: TGTGCCAGCAGTGAAATACGTCAGGGGGATAATCAGCCCCAGCATTTT
j_call: TRBJ2-5; v_call: TRBV20-1; clone_size: many; d_call: -; cdr3_aa: CSAHRVETQYF; cdr3_nt: TGCAGTGCCCACAGGGTTGAGACCCAGTACTTC
j_call: TRBJ1-2; v_call: TRBV7-2; clone_size: -; d_call: -; cdr3_aa: CASSLGLEFRGDYGYTF; cdr3_nt: TGTGCCAGCAGCTTAGGGCTTGAGTTCCGGGGCGACTATGGCTACACCTTC
j_call: TRBJ1-1; v_call: TRBV3-1; clone_size: many; d_call: -; cdr3_aa: CASSQAGAEAFF; cdr3_nt: TGTGCCAGCAGCCAAGCGGGGGCTGAAGCTTTCTTT
j_call: TRBJ1-4; v_call: TRBV25-1; clone_size: many; d_call: -; cdr3_aa: CASTDRGSNEKLFF; cdr3_nt: TGTGCCAGCACCGATCGGGGTTCAAATGAAAAACTGTTTTTT
j_call: TRBJ2-3; v_call: TRBV11-2; clone_size: many; d_call: -; cdr3_aa: CASSLVRSLTDTQYF; cdr3_nt: TGTGCCAGCAGCTTAGTCAGGAGCCTCACAGATACGCAGTATTTT
j_call: TRBJ2-2; v_call: TRBV27; clone_size: -; d_call: -; cdr3_aa: CASSPARATGELFF; cdr3_nt: TGTGCCAGCAGTCCCGCAAGGGCGACCGGGGAGCTGTTTTTT
j_call: TRBJ1-1; v_call: TRBV20-1; clone_size: many; d_call: -; cdr3_aa: CSGQMGGRGDTEAFF; cdr3_nt: TGCAGTGGCCAGATGGGGGGGCGCGGGGACACTGAAGCTTTCTTT
j_call: TRBJ2-7; v_call: TRBV30; clone_size: -; d_call: -; cdr3_aa: CAWSSRYEQYF; cdr3_nt: TGTGCCTGGAGTTCCCGGTACGAGCAGTACTTC
j_call: TRBJ2-3; v_call: TRBV12-5; clone_size: -; d_call: -; cdr3_aa: CASGGGSVDTQYF; cdr3_nt: TGTGCTAGTGGGGGTGGGAGTGTAGATACGCAGTATTTT
j_call: TRBJ1-1; v_call: TRBV4-1; clone_size: many; d_call: -; cdr3_aa: CASSQRLLPGNEAFF; cdr3_nt: TGCGCCAGCAGCCAACGACTTCTACCGGGTAACGAAGCTTTCTTT
j_call: TRBJ2-7; v_call: TRBV7-6; clone_size: -; d_call: TRBD2; cdr3_aa: CASSPRGAVDEQYF; cdr3_nt: TGTGCCAGCAGCCCGCGGGGGGCGGTCGACGAGCAGTACTTC
j_call: TRBJ2-7; v_call: TRBV4-1; clone_size: few; d_call: -; cdr3_aa: CASSQVTLLQDEQYF; cdr3_nt: TGCGCCAGCAGCCAGGTGACACTTTTGCAGGACGAGCAGTACTTC
j_call: TRBJ1-1; v_call: TRBV20-1; clone_size: many; d_call: -; cdr3_aa: CSATDLRGTEAFF; cdr3_nt: TGCAGTGCTACCGACCTGCGGGGGACTGAAGCTTTCTTT
j_call: TRBJ2-3; v_call: TRBV5-1; clone_size: few; d_call: TRBD2; cdr3_aa: CASSLMAGGPLRSITDTQYF; cdr3_nt: TGCGCCAGCAGCTTGATGGCGGGAGGGCCATTGAGGTCGATCACAGATACGCAGTATTTT
j_call: TRBJ1-1; v_call: TRBV29-1; clone_size: many; d_call: TRBD1; cdr3_aa: CSVSTGGTEAFF; cdr3_nt: TGCAGCGTTTCCACAGGGGGCACTGAAGCTTTCTTT
j_call: TRBJ2-7; v_call: TRBV7-2; clone_size: many; d_call: TRBD2; cdr3_aa: CASSLGGFSYFSYEQYF; cdr3_nt: TGTGCCAGCAGCTTGGGGGGGTTCAGTTACTTCTCCTACGAGCAGTACTTC
j_call: TRBJ2-2; v_call: TRBV25-1; clone_size: -; d_call: -; cdr3_aa: CASSEHRGQTGELFF; cdr3_nt: TGTGCCAGCAGTGAACACCGGGGGCAAACCGGGGAGCTGTTTTTT
j_call: TRBJ2-7; v_call: TRBV30; clone_size: many; d_call: -; cdr3_aa: CAWSPGVRPSSYEQYF; cdr3_nt: TGTGCCTGGAGCCCCGGGGTCAGGCCAAGCTCCTACGAGCAGTACTTC
j_call: TRBJ2-1; v_call: TRBV7-2; clone_size: many; d_call: TRBD1; cdr3_aa: CASRSPGTGYNEQFF; cdr3_nt: TGTGCCAGCAGGTCCCCCGGGACAGGCTACAATGAGCAGTTCTTC
j_call: TRBJ2-1; v_call: TRBV5-1; clone_size: many; d_call: -; cdr3_aa: CASSLGWTRSYNEQFF; cdr3_nt: TGCGCCAGCAGCTTGGGATGGACACGCTCCTACAATGAGCAGTTCTTC
j_call: TRBJ1-5; v_call: TRBV6-2/TRBV6-3; clone_size: few; d_call: -; cdr3_aa: CASTRSGHKQPQHF; cdr3_nt: TGTGCCAGCACCCGGTCGGGGCATAAACAGCCCCAGCATTTT
j_call: TRBJ2-3; v_call: TRBV5-1; clone_size: many; d_call: TRBD2; cdr3_aa: CASSSDPGGSSTDTQYF; cdr3_nt: TGCGCCAGCAGCTCTGACCCCGGCGGGAGCAGCACAGATACGCAGTATTTT
j_call: TRBJ2-7; v_call: TRBV20-1; clone_size: many; d_call: TRBD1; cdr3_aa: CSARSGQSSYEQYF; cdr3_nt: TGCAGTGCTAGATCGGGACAGAGCTCCTACGAGCAGTACTTC
j_call: TRBJ2-1; v_call: TRBV6-1; clone_size: few; d_call: -; cdr3_aa: CASRGGTESRNEQFF; cdr3_nt: TGTGCCAGCAGGGGGGGGACAGAAAGTAGGAATGAGCAGTTCTTC
j_call: TRBJ2-7; v_call: TRBV7-6; clone_size: many; d_call: -; cdr3_aa: CASSLAGEESYEQYF; cdr3_nt: TGTGCCAGCAGCTTGGCCGGGGAGGAGAGCTACGAGCAGTACTTC
j_call: TRBJ2-5; v_call: TRBV23-1; clone_size: -; d_call: -; cdr3_aa: CASSQLTVRGNTETQYF; cdr3_nt: TGCGCCAGCAGTCAATTGACCGTGAGGGGTAATACAGAGACCCAGTACTTC
j_call: TRBJ1-2; v_call: TRBV2; clone_size: many; d_call: -; cdr3_aa: CAGARETLYGYTF; cdr3_nt: TGTGCCGGCGCCCGAGAAACTCTCTATGGCTACACCTTC
j_call: TRBJ2-1; v_call: TRBV20-1; clone_size: -; d_call: -; cdr3_aa: CSAGAGVSSYNEQFF; cdr3_nt: TGCAGTGCTGGGGCCGGGGTAAGCTCCTACAATGAGCAGTTCTTC
j_call: TRBJ1-1; v_call: TRBV7-8; clone_size: many; d_call: -; cdr3_aa: CASSLVGAGTEAFF; cdr3_nt: TGCGCCAGCAGCTTGGTGGGGGCGGGAACTGAAGCTTTCTTT
j_call: TRBJ1-1; v_call: TRBV5-1; clone_size: many; d_call: -; cdr3_aa: CASSLVGGPDTEAFF; cdr3_nt: TGCGCCAGCAGCTTGGTTGGGGGGCCTGACACTGAAGCTTTCTTT
j_call: TRBJ2-1; v_call: TRBV7-9; clone_size: many; d_call: TRBD1; cdr3_aa: CASSIPGQGVFEQFF; cdr3_nt: TGTGCCAGCAGCATACCGGGACAGGGAGTCTTTGAGCAGTTCTTC
j_call: TRBJ2-5; v_call: TRBV5-1; clone_size: many; d_call: -; cdr3_aa: CASSFVGGVEETQYF; cdr3_nt: TGCGCCAGCAGCTTCGTGGGGGGCGTGGAAGAGACCCAGTACTTC